These 30 T cell receptor beta chains originate from one sample sequenced in a study of T cells in Graves' hyperthyroidism and ophthalmopathy. Regions amplified from RNA transcripts were the TCR beta CDR3 regions. The primer set for the first-round RT-PCR of the TCR CDR3 was HTBI. TCRdb recomputed calls from the multiplex PCR reads with MiXCR, one row per CDR3 protein. There are about 300,000 distinct CDR3 sequences in the sample; roughly a fifth occur only once, and less than 45% lies in the top ten. Sample: blood. The receptors shown here come from a man aged 50-60 years with Graves' ophthalmopathy.

The table lists this clonotype with a few counts. This sequence joins TRBV5-1 and TRBJ2-2; TRBD2 agrees at 9 bases. V gave up 1 base and J gave up 4 bases; unmatched junction bases: 8. This CDR3 has 17 amino acids. Germline loops: CDR1 SGHRS, CDR2 YFSETQ. CDR3 sequence (DNA): TGCGCCAGCAGCTTGTTCCTAGCGGGAACCGGCACCGGGGAGCTGTTTTTT. It is translated as CASSLFLAGTGTGELFF.

The chain employs TRBV7-9 and TRBJ2-6; D is unresolved. CDR3 length: 16 residues. Germline values: CDR1 SEHNR, CDR2 FQNEAQ (reference sequence). Trimming took off 3 bases at V and 1 base at J, with 10 bases between the two ends. The CDR3 DNA reads as TGTGCCAGCAGCTTCCCCGGACGGTCTGGGGCCAACGTCCTGACTTTC. It specifies CASSFPGRSGANVLTF.

This chain joins TRBV2 and TRBJ1-1; no reliable D call. CDR3 length: 12 amino acids. Germline V gene lookup returns CDR1 SNHLY and CDR2 FYNNEI. V lost 8 bases and J lost 6, with 13 bases in between. The CDR3 spells CASVWVKPEAFF. The DNA for the CDR3 is TGTGCCAGCGTATGGGTGAAACCTGAAGCTTTCTTT. The entire variable domain, with the rest obtained from reference TRBV2 and TRBJ1-1, is as follows: EPEVTQTPSHQVTQMGQEVILRCVPISNHLYFYWYRQILGQKVEFLVSFYNNEISEKSEIFDDQFSVERPDGSNFTLKIRSTKLEDSAMYFCASVWVKPEAFFGQGTRLTVV.

The chain employs TRBV12-3 or TRBV12-4 and TRBJ2-3, with D possibly being TRBD2 (6 bases). V gave up 4 bases and J gave up 0 bases, with 11 bases separating them. The CDR3 is made up of 15 amino acids. The CDR3 DNA sequence: TGTGCCAGCAGTTCCGGGGGAATGAGCACAGATACGCAGTATTTT. Translation: CASSSGGMSTDTQYF.

The chain is built from TRBV11-2 and TRBJ2-1; no firm D call. The CDR3 consists of 13 residues. CDR1 and CDR2 from the germline V gene are SGHAT and FQNNGV. V was cut by 0 bases and J by 10 bases, with 10 bases left in between. CDR3 sequence: CASSLDDAVEQFF. The CDR3 DNA is TGTGCCAGCAGCTTAGATGACGCGGTAGAGCAGTTCTTC.

The sample holds many counts of this clonotype. The chain joins TRBV28 to TRBJ1-2; D possibly corresponds to TRBD1 (5 bases). This CDR3 region has 16 residues. V was trimmed by 4 bases and J by 2 bases, leaving 17 bases between them. The germline CDR1 and CDR2 sequences are MDHEN and SYDVKM. The DNA for the CDR3 is TGTGCCAGCAGTTCTCCTGGGGCCGACCTGAACTATGGCTACACCTTC. As protein: CASSSPGADLNYGYTF.

Comments on this clonotype: A much larger clonotype is one base distant, so this may be a read error. Here the CDR3 reads CASGVDRDPLYNEQFF. In nucleotides, the CDR3 is TGTGCCAGCGGCGTAGATCGGGACCCGCTCTACAATGAGCAGTTCTTC. The chain joins TRBV9 to TRBJ2-1; D possibly matches TRBD1 or TRBD2 (5 bases each). Germline V CDR1 and CDR2: SGDLS, YYNGEE. The CDR3 has 16 amino acids.

This clonotype was counted ten times or more. The V gene is TRBV20-1, the J gene TRBJ2-3; D is possibly TRBD1 (6 bases). The CDR3 length is 13 residues. The V gene lost 6 bases and the J gene lost 6 bases, with 16 bases spanning the gap. From germline, CDR1 is DFQATT and CDR2 SNEGSKA (reference sequence). DNA for the CDR3: TGCAGTGCCGATACAGGGTACAAGGATACGCAGTATTTT. The encoded protein is CSADTGYKDTQYF.

V usage is TRBV7-3 and J usage is TRBJ1-2; weak D call: TRBD1 (5 bases). This CDR3 spans 16 amino acids. Germline lookup yields CDR1 SGHTA and CDR2 FQGTGA. With 5 bases removed from V and 0 bases from J, the gap between germline ends came to 16 bases. This CDR3 is CASSPGGAGTNYGYTF. The CDR3 DNA is TGTGCCAGCAGCCCGGGAGGGGCAGGGACTAACTATGGCTACACCTTC.

The chain joins TRBV6-1 to TRBJ2-5; D might be TRBD1 or TRBD2, each matching 5 bases. The CDR3 runs 18 residues. Looked up from germline, CDR1 is MNHNS and CDR2 is SASEGT. The V gene lost 5 bases and the J gene lost 2 bases, with 24 bases spanning the gap. DNA for the CDR3: TGTGCCAGCAGTTCCGGGCGTGGGCGTCGGGGACCACAAGAGACCCAGTACTTC. Its protein is CASSSGRGRRGPQETQYF.

This clonotype was observed many times. The gene calls are TRBV7-2 and TRBJ2-1; D may be TRBD2 (5 bases). V dropped 7 bases and J dropped 4 bases, with 14 bases sitting between them. CDR3 length: 14 residues. Germline loops: CDR1 SGHTA, CDR2 FQGNSA. CDR3 loop: CASIRELEYNEQFF. CDR3 DNA sequence: TGTGCCAGCATTCGGGAATTGGAGTACAATGAGCAGTTCTTC.

In its sample, this clonotype was seen a few times. The chain combines TRBV6-5 with TRBJ1-1; D unclear. V shed 0 bases and J shed 0 bases, with 5 bases lying between them. Germline CDR1 and CDR2: MNHEY and SVGAGI. The CDR3 contains 14 residues. CDR3 nucleotide sequence: TGTGCCAGCAGTTACTCGAGCGTGAACACTGAAGCTTTCTTT. It specifies CASSYSSVNTEAFF.

In nucleotides, the CDR3 is TGTGCCAGTAGTTTGGGACTAGCGAGAGATACGCAGTATTTT. It yields the protein CASSLGLARDTQYF. This chain joins TRBV19 and TRBJ2-3, with TRBD2 identical over 10 bases. From germline, CDR1 is LNHDA and CDR2 SQIVND (reference sequence). The junction had 4 bases not matched to a gene; V was cut back by 5 bases and J by 5 bases. CDR3 size: 14 residues.

V and J are TRBV6-1 and TRBJ1-5; D may be TRBD1 (6 bases). Germline-derived CDR1 and CDR2 are MNHNS and SASEGT. Trimming removed 8 bases from V and 8 bases from J, with 16 bases in between. CDR3 length: 13 residues. The CDR3 DNA reads TGTGCCAGCTCCCGGGGTGAGGGGGAGCCCCAGCATTTT. As protein: CASSRGEGEPQHF.

V and J are TRBV3-1 and TRBJ2-2; 9 nucleotides line up with TRBD2. The CDR3 sequence is 15 residues long. Trimming took 1 base from V and 9 from J; bases not matched to a gene: 6. Germline V gene sequence: CDR1 LGHDT, CDR2 YNNKEL (reference sequence). The DNA of the CDR3 is TGTGCCAGCAGCCAAGGGTATAGCGGGAGCAGGGAGCTGTTTTTT. Amino acids: CASSQGYSGSRELFF. Drawing the rest from reference TRBV3-1 and TRBJ2-2, the complete variable domain is DTAVSQTPKYLVTQMGNDKSIKCEQNLGHDTMYWYKQDSKKFLKIMFSYNNKELIINETVPNRFSPKSPDKAHLNLHINSLELGDSAVYFCASSQGYSGSRELFFGEGSRLTVL.

The chain is built from TRBV27 and TRBJ2-1; TRBD2 agrees at 11 bases. The CDR3 contains 14 residues. Germline CDR1 is MNHEY and CDR2 is SMNVEV (reference sequence). With 1 base clipped from V and 7 bases from J, the junction kept 0 bases outside the gene matches. As DNA, the CDR3 is TGTGCCAGCAGTTTATTAGCGGGAGGGAATGAGCAGTTCTTC. Protein sequence: CASSLLAGGNEQFF.

Worth noting for this clonotype: A much larger clone differs by one base, so this may be a read error. The chain joins TRBV5-1 to TRBJ2-3; TRBD2 matches 8 bases. From germline, CDR1 is SGHRS and CDR2 YFSETQ. CDR3 length equals 17 residues. The CDR3 DNA is TGCGCCGGCAGCTTGGGACGGCAGCGGGAGAAACCAGATCCGCAGTATTTT. Encoded protein: CAGSLGRQREKPDPQYF.

In regard to this clonotype: A read error may produce the germline difference seen at one junction end. This sequence joins TRBV28 and TRBJ1-5; D call uncertain. Germline CDR1 MDHEN, CDR2 SYDVKM. This CDR3 spans 14 amino acids. The CDR3 reads CASRPGGNNEPQHF. CDR3 DNA sequence: TGTGCCAGCAGGCCCGGAGGGAACAATGAGCCCCAGCATTTT.

The rearrangement links TRBV4-1 to TRBJ1-5; D unclear. The germline gives CDR1 MGHRA, CDR2 YSYEKL. Trimming stripped 0 bases from V and 7 bases from J, with 7 bases between. This CDR3 is 13 amino acids long. The CDR3 sequence is CASSQDTYQPQHF. CDR3 nucleotides: TGCGCCAGCAGCCAAGATACCTACCAGCCCCAGCATTTT.

This clonotype appeared many times. CDR3 in DNA: TGTGCCAGCAGCCCCCTGCGTGGGGAGAACTCCTACGAGCAGTACTTC. Its protein product is CASSPLRGENSYEQYF. The rearrangement joins TRBV11-2 to TRBJ2-7; D is perhaps TRBD2 (5 bases). The germline CDR1 and CDR2 sequences are SGHAT and FQNNGV. This CDR3 is 16 amino acids long. The V gene lost 5 bases and the J gene lost 0 bases, with 17 bases spanning the gap.

This clonotype has ten or more counts. The J gene is TRBJ2-7, the V gene TRBV6-1; 11 bases line up with TRBD1. The germline gives CDR1 MNHNS, CDR2 SASEGT. This CDR3 is built from 15 residues. V shed 5 bases and J 4 bases; nucleotides not matched to a gene: 7. The CDR3 region has the DNA TGTGCCAGCAGTCCCCGGACAGGGGGCAGATACGAGCAGTACTTC. Translation: CASSPRTGGRYEQYF.

There are a few counts of this clonotype. The V and J genes are TRBV5-1 and TRBJ2-1; 7 bases are a match to TRBD1. The length of the CDR3 is 18 residues. Germline-derived CDR1 and CDR2 are SGHRS and YFSETQ. With V trimmed by 4 bases and J by 1 base, 14 bases remained unmatched. The CDR3 DNA is TGCGCCAGCAGCCATCCCCTAATCCCCAGGGGGTCCTACAATGAGCAGTTCTTC. Amino acid sequence: CASSHPLIPRGSYNEQFF.

The chain is built from TRBV28 and TRBJ1-1; no firm D call. The CDR3 consists of 14 residues. Germline loops: CDR1 MDHEN, CDR2 SYDVKM. V shed 4 bases and J shed 1 base, with 10 bases lying between them. CDR3 in amino acids: CASSSAPRNTEAFF. CDR3 nucleotides: TGTGCCAGCAGTTCTGCCCCCAGGAACACTGAAGCTTTCTTT. The full variable domain, its missing parts supplied by reference TRBV28 and TRBJ1-1, is DVKVTQSSRYLVKRTGEKVFLECVQDMDHENMFWYRQDPGLGLRLIYFSYDVKMKEKGDIPEGYSVSREKKERFSLILESASTNQTSMYLCASSSAPRNTEAFFGQGTRLTVV.

This clonotype was detected many times. This chain connects TRBV5-1 to TRBJ2-7, with a possible D match to TRBD1 (5 bases). Germline loops: CDR1 SGHRS, CDR2 YFSETQ. Trimming cost V 4 bases and J 1 base, with 12 bases left between them. This CDR3 region has 14 residues. CDR3 amino acids: CASSQETASYEQYF. The CDR3 DNA reads TGCGCCAGCAGCCAAGAGACAGCATCCTACGAGCAGTACTTC.

This clonotype was counted ten times or more. The rearrangement uses TRBV30 and TRBJ1-1, with D maybe TRBD1 (5 bases). Trimming cost V 5 bases and J 0 bases, with 10 bases left between them. The CDR3 runs 13 residues. Looked up from germline, CDR1 is GTSNPN and CDR2 is SVGIG (reference sequence). In nucleotides, the CDR3 is TGTGCCTGGCGCAGGGATTTGAACACTGAAGCTTTCTTT. This encodes CAWRRDLNTEAFF. The full variable domain, completed using reference TRBV30 and TRBJ1-1, is SQTIHQWPATLVQPVGSPLSLECTVEGTSNPNLYWYRQAAGRGLQLLFYSVGIGQISSEVPQNLSASRPQDRQFILSSKKLLLSDSGFYLCAWRRDLNTEAFFGQGTRLTVV.

The rearrangement joins TRBV20-1 to TRBJ1-5; D not certain. V lost 4 bases, J lost 6 bases, and 10 bases lay in between. The germline gives CDR1 DFQATT, CDR2 SNEGSKA (reference sequence). This CDR3 region has 12 residues. In DNA, the CDR3 is TGCAGTGCTATCAGCAGGAGTCAGCCCCAGCATTTT. The encoded protein is CSAISRSQPQHF.

This clonotype appeared many times. The chain combines TRBV6-1 with TRBJ1-3; the match to TRBD1 covers 7 bases. Trimming at V came to 6 bases and at J to 0 bases, leaving 11 bases not matched to a gene. The germline V gene has CDR1 MNHNS and CDR2 SASEGT. The CDR3 spans 17 residues. The DNA of the CDR3 is TGTGCCAGCAGCGAGGGCCGACAGGGCATCTCTGGAAACACCATATATTTT. It translates to CASSEGRQGISGNTIYF.

This clonotype was observed a few times. A read error may account for a junction end that differs from germline. The chain joins TRBV15 to TRBJ2-1; unclear D gene. Germline lookup yields CDR1 LNHNV and CDR2 YYDKDF (reference sequence). The CDR3 length is 13 residues. The CDR3 coding sequence is TGTGCCACCAGCGGAGACACGAAGCATGAGCAGTTCTTC. It specifies CATSGDTKHEQFF.

The rearrangement uses TRBV11-1 and TRBJ2-1; 9 bases map to TRBD2. The junction had 7 bases not matched to a gene; V was cut back by 3 bases and J by 7 bases. Germline lookup yields CDR1 SGHAT and CDR2 FQDESV (reference sequence). The CDR3 length is 15 residues. DNA of the CDR3: TGTGCCAGCAGCTTTAGCGGGAGTGGCGGAAATGAGCAGTTCTTC. Its translation: CASSFSGSGGNEQFF.

This clonotype was seen repeatedly, ten times or more. One end of the junction is discordant with germline, which a read error may explain. V gene TRBV20-1 combines with J gene TRBJ2-5; D gene unclear. In germline, CDR1 is DFQATT, CDR2 SNEGSKA (reference sequence). The CDR3 has 13 residues. This chain's CDR3 is CSARGLEEDTQYF. CDR3 nucleotides: TGCAGTGCTAGAGGGCTAGAGGAAGATACCCAGTACTTC.